A single sample gave rise to the 21 T cell receptor beta chains below, sequenced in a study of OX40 agonist ivuxolimab in advanced cancers. Libraries were prepared by immunoSEQ multiplex PCR; TCRdb keeps only in-frame clonotypes and omits some of them. The table has roughly 100,000 clones, approximately 80% seen once. This specimen was CD4+ or CD8+ T cells sorted from blood, taken in a trial of the OX40 agonist ivuxolimab. These receptors were taken from an adult with an advanced solid tumor such as melanoma, head and neck, liver or kidney cancer.

The chain uses TRBV9 and TRBJ1-3, with D possibly being TRBD1 (6 bases). The V end was cut by 2 bases, the J end by 0 bases, with 12 bases between. The germline gives CDR1 SGDLS, CDR2 YYNGEE. The CDR3 is 16 amino acids. As DNA, the CDR3 is TGTGCCAGCAGCGTTGGGGGGACAAGCTCTGGAAACACCATATATTTT. Amino acids: CASSVGGTSSGNTIYF. Using reference TRBV9 and TRBJ1-3 for the parts outside the CDR3, the full variable domain is DSGVTQTPKHLITATGQRVTLRCSPRSGDLSVYWYQQSLDQGLQFLIQYYNGEERAKGNILERFSAQQFPDLHSELNLSSLELGDSALYFCASSVGGTSSGNTIYFGEGSWLTVV.

This CDR3 reads CASTPEGQETQYF. For the CDR3, the DNA is TGTGCCAGTACACCGGAGGGTCAAGAGACCCAGTACTTC. The rearrangement joins TRBV19 to TRBJ2-5, with D perhaps TRBD2 (6 bases). Germline assignment: CDR1 LNHDA and CDR2 SQIVND (reference sequence). V lost 7 bases to trimming and J lost 2 bases, with 11 bases between them. This CDR3 is 13 amino acids long.

V gene TRBV5-1 combines with J gene TRBJ2-2; no clear D. The CDR3 has 11 amino acids. The V gene lost 6 bases and the J gene lost 5 bases, with 5 bases spanning the gap. Per germline, CDR1 SGHRS and CDR2 YFSETQ. CDR3 coding DNA: TGCGCCAGCACGTGGACCGGGGAGCTGTTTTTT. Its protein product is CASTWTGELFF.

This chain connects TRBV30 to TRBJ2-7; the D is unclear. CDR3 length: 15 residues. Germline CDR1 and CDR2: GTSNPN and SVGIG (reference sequence). V was trimmed by 4 bases and J by 4 bases, leaving 20 bases between them. The CDR3 loop is CAWNPPSTGRYEQYF. CDR3 sequence (DNA): TGTGCCTGGAATCCCCCTTCGACCGGACGATACGAGCAGTACTTC.

The gene calls are TRBV10-2 and TRBJ2-1, with D hard to call. CDR3 size: 15 residues. V was shortened by 9 bases and J by 3 bases, with 18 bases between the two germline ends. Per germline, CDR1 WSHSY and CDR2 SAAADI. CDR3 region: CASAKRSLYYNEQFF. CDR3 in DNA: TGCGCCAGTGCAAAGCGCTCCCTATACTACAATGAGCAGTTCTTC.

CDR3 residues: CASSSTSGNYGYTF. The CDR3 DNA sequence: TGTGCCAGCAGCTCGACAAGTGGTAACTATGGCTACACCTTC. The rearrangement links TRBV7-2 to TRBJ1-2; D unresolved. The ends were cut back, 4 bases at V and 1 base at J, with 10 bases in the middle. Germline loops: CDR1 SGHTA, CDR2 FQGNSA. The CDR3 totals 14 residues.

The chain recombines TRBV5-1 with TRBJ2-2, with D perhaps TRBD1 or TRBD2 (5 bases each). Germline V gene sequence: CDR1 SGHRS, CDR2 YFSETQ. Between the trimmed V and J ends, which lost 0 bases and 1 base, there was a span of 10 bases. The CDR3 sequence is 16 residues long. This chain's CDR3 is CASSLESGRNTGELFF. The CDR3 bases are TGCGCCAGCAGCTTGGAGTCAGGGAGGAACACCGGGGAGCTGTTTTTT.

The chain couples TRBV27 to TRBJ2-7; D is undetermined. V was cut by 0 bases and J by 0 bases, with 9 bases left in between. The CDR3 runs 15 residues. CDR1 and CDR2 from the germline V gene are MNHEY and SMNVEV (reference sequence). The CDR3 coding sequence is TGTGCCAGCAGTTTATCGGGCAGGCCCTCCTACGAGCAGTACTTC. Its translation: CASSLSGRPSYEQYF.

The chain recombines TRBV27 with TRBJ2-7; weak D call: TRBD1 (6 bases). V lost 0 bases, J lost 3 bases, and 12 bases lay in between. From germline, CDR1 is MNHEY and CDR2 SMNVEV (reference sequence). This CDR3 comprises 15 residues. This CDR3 is CASSLSGASLYEQYF. The CDR3 DNA sequence: TGTGCCAGCAGTTTATCGGGGGCAAGTCTCTACGAGCAGTACTTC.

The sample holds a few counts of this clone. The chain uses TRBV6-5 and TRBJ1-5; D might be TRBD1 (5 bases). CDR3 length equals 15 residues. The germline V gene encodes CDR1 MNHEY and CDR2 SVGAGI. Trimming stripped 5 bases from V and 1 base from J, with 12 bases between. The CDR3 DNA is TGTGCCAGCAGTGCGGGGGTAACGAGCAATCAGCCCCAGCATTTT. It codes for CASSAGVTSNQPQHF.

V and J are TRBV5-4 and TRBJ1-6; D is perhaps TRBD1 (5 bases). CDR3 size: 14 residues. Per the germline V gene, CDR1 is SGHNT and CDR2 is YYREEE (reference sequence). The germline V and J ends were trimmed by 3 bases and 8 bases, with 12 bases remaining between them. The CDR3 region has the DNA TGTGCCAGCAGCTCCAATATAGGGGATTCACCCCTCCACTTT. As protein: CASSSNIGDSPLHF.

The gene calls are TRBV18 and TRBJ2-3, with a tentative D call TRBD1 (5 bases). Germline CDR1 is KGHSH and CDR2 is LQKENI. Trimming took off 3 bases at V and 4 bases at J, with 11 bases between the two ends. The CDR3 runs to 14 residues. The CDR3 nucleotides are TGTGCCAGCTCACCGCAACTCAGGGCAGATACGCAGTATTTT. This encodes CASSPQLRADTQYF.

V is TRBV6-1 and J is TRBJ2-7, with D hard to call. CDR3 length: 10 residues. Germline lookup yields CDR1 MNHNS and CDR2 SASEGT. The V and J ends lost 1 base and 6 bases respectively, with 1 base between them. The CDR3 sequence is CASSEGEQYF. The CDR3 DNA is TGTGCCAGCAGTGAAGGCGAGCAGTACTTC.

Only one count was recorded for this clone. The CDR3 here is CASSLGGLGTLKQFF. CDR3 bases: TGTGCCAGCAGCTTAGGGGGACTAGGGACTTTAAAGCAGTTCTTC. The genes are TRBV11-2 and TRBJ2-1; 8 bases fit TRBD2. CDR3 size: 15 residues. V lost 1 base to trimming and J lost 11 bases; unmatched junction nucleotides: 10. Germline values: CDR1 SGHAT, CDR2 FQNNGV.

About this clone: An end of the junction differs from the germline gene, which may be a read error. This rearrangement joins TRBV7-3 to TRBJ1-6, with a tentative D call TRBD1 (5 bases). The CDR3 length is 16 residues. The germline gives CDR1 SGHTA, CDR2 FQGTGA. This chain's CDR3 is CASSQGRVGTGSPLHF. The CDR3 nucleotides read TGCGCCAGCAGCCAAGGTCGGGTTGGGACGGGGTCACCCCTCCACTTT.

The chain recombines TRBV7-9 with TRBJ1-2; D is uncertain. Germline V gene lookup returns CDR1 SEHNR and CDR2 FQNEAQ (reference sequence). Trimming took off 5 bases at V and 4 bases at J, with 14 bases between the two ends. The CDR3 consists of 14 residues. The CDR3 bases are TGTGCCAGCAGCCCCCGGGCAATAACCTATGGCTACACCTTC. This gives the protein CASSPRAITYGYTF.

The rearrangement links TRBV7-6 to TRBJ2-3, with 11 bases identical to TRBD2. V trimming: 2 bases; J trimming: 9 bases; junction bases outside the gene matches: 7. The germline gives CDR1 SGHVS, CDR2 FNYEAQ. The CDR3 loop spans 15 amino acids. CDR3 loop: CASSLLAGGPETQYF. DNA for the CDR3: TGTGCCAGCAGCTTACTAGCGGGGGGTCCCGAGACGCAGTATTTT.

CDR3 amino acids: CASSRRYNDGEQFF. Written as DNA, the CDR3 is TGCGCCAGCAGCCGACGATACAACGACGGAGAGCAGTTCTTC. The V and J genes are TRBV4-1 and TRBJ2-1; D gene unclear. This CDR3 contains 14 residues. Germline CDR1 MGHRA, CDR2 YSYEKL. Trimming took off 4 bases at V and 10 bases at J, with 17 bases between the two ends.

The sample holds a few counts of this clone. The DNA for the CDR3 is TGCGCCAGCACCCTGCTGACAGGGTCAGATACGCAGTATTTT. Translation gives CASTLLTGSDTQYF. The rearrangement joins TRBV5-1 to TRBJ2-3, with 7 bases fitting TRBD1. The trim removed 6 bases at V and 4 bases at J, leaving 8 bases unmatched. The CDR3 extends over 14 amino acids. From germline, CDR1 is SGHRS and CDR2 YFSETQ.

In its sample, this clone was seen once. The chain is built from TRBV7-3 and TRBJ2-1, with TRBD1 as a possible D gene (5 bases). Germline CDR1 SGHTA, CDR2 FQGTGA. There are 16 residues in the CDR3. The germline V and J ends were trimmed by 5 bases and 8 bases, with 22 bases remaining between them. The CDR3 DNA sequence: TGTGCCAGCAGCCCATCCGGAGCAGGGAAGTTTGATGAGCAGTTCTTC. It yields the protein CASSPSGAGKFDEQFF.

The rearrangement joins TRBV5-6 to TRBJ1-2; TRBD1 aligns across 9 bases. Germline CDR1 is SGHDT and CDR2 is YYEEEE. The CDR3 totals 13 residues. The V and J ends lost 5 bases and 4 bases, in that order; junction bases with no gene match: 3. The CDR3 spells CASRWDRAYGYTF. As DNA, the CDR3 is TGTGCCAGCAGATGGGACAGGGCCTATGGCTACACCTTC.